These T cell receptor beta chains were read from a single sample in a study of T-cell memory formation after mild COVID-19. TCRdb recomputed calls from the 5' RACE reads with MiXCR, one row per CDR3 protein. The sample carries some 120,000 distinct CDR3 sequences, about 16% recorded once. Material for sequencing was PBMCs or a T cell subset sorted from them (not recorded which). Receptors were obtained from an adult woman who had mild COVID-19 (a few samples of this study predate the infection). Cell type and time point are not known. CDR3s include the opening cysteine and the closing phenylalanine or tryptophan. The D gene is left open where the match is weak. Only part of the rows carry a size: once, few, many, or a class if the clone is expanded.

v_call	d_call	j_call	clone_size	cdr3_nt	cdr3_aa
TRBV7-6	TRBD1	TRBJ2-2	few	TGTGCCAGCAGCCTTTCGACAGGGATCACCGGGGAGCTGTTTTTT	CASSLSTGITGELFF
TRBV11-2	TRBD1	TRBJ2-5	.	TGTGCCAGCAGCCCCGGGACAGAGCAAGAGACCCAGTACTTC	CASSPGTEQETQYF
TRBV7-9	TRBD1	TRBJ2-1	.	TGTGCCAGCAGCTTAGGCGGAGGGACAGGGGCGGGTAATGAGCAGTTCTTC	CASSLGGGTGAGNEQFF
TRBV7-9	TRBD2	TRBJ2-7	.	TGTGCCAGCAGCCAGACTGTCGGGAGGGCCCACGAGCAGTACTTC	CASSQTVGRAHEQYF
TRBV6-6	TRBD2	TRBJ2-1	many	TGTGCCAGCAGTCTCCAAGCGGGACGACTCAATGAGCAGTTCTTC	CASSLQAGRLNEQFF
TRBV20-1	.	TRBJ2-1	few	TGCAGTGCTGCAGACCCCAGTCAGCAGTTCTTC	CSAADPSQQFF
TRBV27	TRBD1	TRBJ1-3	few	TGTGCCAGCAGGAAACAGGGGAGCTCTGGAAACACCATATATTTT	CASRKQGSSGNTIYF
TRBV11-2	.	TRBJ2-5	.	TGTGCCAGCAGCCGCCGCAGCCAGCTCCAGGAGACCCAGTACTTC	CASSRRSQLQETQYF
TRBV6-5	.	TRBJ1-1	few	TGTGCCAGCAGTCAGGCACAGAACACTGAAGCTTTCTTT	CASSQAQNTEAFF
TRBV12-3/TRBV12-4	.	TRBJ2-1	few	TGTGCCAGCAGTTTATCTATCGCGAATGAGCAGTTCTTC	CASSLSIANEQFF
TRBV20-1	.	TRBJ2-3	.	TGCAGTGCTAGAACCCGACAGCCCACTAGCACAGATACGCAGTATTTT	CSARTRQPTSTDTQYF
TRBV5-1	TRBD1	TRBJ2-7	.	TGCGCCAGCAGCCCCGGGACAGGGGGGGACTACGAGCAGTACTTC	CASSPGTGGDYEQYF
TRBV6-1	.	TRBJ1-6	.	TGTGCCAGCAAAACCGGGACTGCTTTTCCCCTCCACTTT	CASKTGTAFPLHF
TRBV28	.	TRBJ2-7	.	TGTGCCAGCAGTTTAGAACGGCTGTCCTCCTACGAGCAGTACTTC	CASSLERLSSYEQYF
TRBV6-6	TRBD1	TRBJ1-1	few	TGTGCCAGCAGCCCGACAGGGGTGAAGGCTTTCTTT	CASSPTGVKAFF
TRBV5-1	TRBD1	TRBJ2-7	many	TGCGCCAGCAGCTCAACCGGGACAGGGTGGGAGCAGTACTTC	CASSSTGTGWEQYF
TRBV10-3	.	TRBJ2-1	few	TGTGCCATCAGTGAGAGTCAGGACCTCTCCTACAATGAGCAGTTCTTC	CAISESQDLSYNEQFF
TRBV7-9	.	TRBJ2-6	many	TGTGCCAGCAGCCTACGACTATCTGGGGCCAACGTCCTGACTTTC	CASSLRLSGANVLTF
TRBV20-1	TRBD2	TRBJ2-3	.	TGCAGTGCTAGAACTAGCGGGACCAGAGATACGCAGTATTTT	CSARTSGTRDTQYF
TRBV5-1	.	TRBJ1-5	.	TGCGCCAGCAGCCCCATTGTAGGGCAGCCCCAGCATTTT	CASSPIVGQPQHF
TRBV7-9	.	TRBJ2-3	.	TGTGCCAGCAGTATCGGGGCGCGCGAAGATACGCAGTATTTT	CASSIGAREDTQYF
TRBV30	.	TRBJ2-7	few	TGTGCCTGGAGTGCACAGGGCCCGTACGAGCAGTACTTC	CAWSAQGPYEQYF
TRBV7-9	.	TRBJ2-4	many	TGTGCCAGCAGTGACGAGCTAGCCAAAAACATTCAGTACTTC	CASSDELAKNIQYF
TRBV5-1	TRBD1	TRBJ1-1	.	TGCGCCAGCAGCTTACAAAGTCCCGGGACAGGGGGCACTGAAGCTTTCTTT	CASSLQSPGTGGTEAFF
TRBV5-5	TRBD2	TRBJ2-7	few	TGTGCCAGCAGCTTGGAGGGGACTAGCATCCACGAGCAGTACTTC	CASSLEGTSIHEQYF
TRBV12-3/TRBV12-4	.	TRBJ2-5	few	TGTGCCAGCAGTTTGGACGGGTCGGAGACCCAGTACTTC	CASSLDGSETQYF
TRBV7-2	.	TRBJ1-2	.	TGTGCCAGCAGCACGCGGGGGGGAGAGGACGGCTACACCTTC	CASSTRGGEDGYTF
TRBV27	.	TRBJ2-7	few	TGTGCCAGCAGTTTATCCCTGAGACCCTACGAGCAGTACTTC	CASSLSLRPYEQYF
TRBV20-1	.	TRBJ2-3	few	TGCAGTGCTAGTTATGGAGCGGATACGCAGTATTTT	CSASYGADTQYF
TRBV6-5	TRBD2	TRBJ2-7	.	TGTGCCAGCAGTGCCAGTACTAGCGGGACGTTCGAGCAGTACTTC	CASSASTSGTFEQYF
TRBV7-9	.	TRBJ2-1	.	TGTGTCAGCGGGCAGGAGGGGGGGATTCCGTTCTTC	CVSGQEGGIPFF
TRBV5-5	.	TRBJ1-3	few	TGTGCCAGCAGCCCTGTTGGTAGTACCACTGGAAACACCATATATTTT	CASSPVGSTTGNTIYF
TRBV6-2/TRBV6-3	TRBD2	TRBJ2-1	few	TGTGCCAGCACTCCGACTAGCGGGAATTACAATGAGCAGTTCTTC	CASTPTSGNYNEQFF
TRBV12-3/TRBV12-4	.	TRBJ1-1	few	TGTGCCAGCAGTTTAAGTGGTAGGGGAGGTGAAGCTTTCTTT	CASSLSGRGGEAFF
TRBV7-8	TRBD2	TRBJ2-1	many	TGTGCCAGCAGCTCTTCCGGACTAGCGGGATTGGGATCCTACAATGAGCAGTTCTTC	CASSSSGLAGLGSYNEQFF
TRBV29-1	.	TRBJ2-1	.	TGCAGCGTCCTGAATAGGGCTATCTACAATGAGCAGTTCTTC	CSVLNRAIYNEQFF
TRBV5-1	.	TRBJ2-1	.	TGCGCCAGCAGCTCGAAGGGGGGGACTTTGCATGAGCAGTTCTTC	CASSSKGGTLHEQFF
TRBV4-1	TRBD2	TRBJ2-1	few	TGCGCCAGCAGCCAAGATCTTCGGACTAGCGGTCCCTACAATGAGCAGTTCTTC	CASSQDLRTSGPYNEQFF
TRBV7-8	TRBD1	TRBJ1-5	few	TGTGCCAGCAGCCCCCGGACAGGGGATCAGCCCCAGCATTTT	CASSPRTGDQPQHF
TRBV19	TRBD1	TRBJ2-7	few	TGTGCCAGTAGTCTACAGGGGAGCATTTACTACGAGCAGTACTTC	CASSLQGSIYYEQYF
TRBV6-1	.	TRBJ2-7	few	TGTGCCAGCAGTGAAGGGGTCTCCTACGAGCAGTACTTC	CASSEGVSYEQYF
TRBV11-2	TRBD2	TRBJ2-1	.	TGTGCCAGCAGCTTAGAATGGGGAGTAGCGGGAGCGTACAATGAGCAGTTCTTC	CASSLEWGVAGAYNEQFF
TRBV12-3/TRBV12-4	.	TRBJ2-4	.	TGTGCCAGCAGTTTAGTAGGGTTCAACATTCAGTACTTC	CASSLVGFNIQYF
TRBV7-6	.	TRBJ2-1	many	TGTGCCAGCAACCAGAGAGGGGAAGGGGACAATGAGCAGTTCTTC	CASNQRGEGDNEQFF
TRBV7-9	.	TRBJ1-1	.	TGTGCCAGCAGCTTAGTCGGGCGGGGTACGACTGAAGCTTTCTTT	CASSLVGRGTTEAFF
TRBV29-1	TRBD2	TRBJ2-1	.	TGCAGCGTTGAAGACATCACGGGGGGGCCGAGTGGCGAGCAGTTCTTC	CSVEDITGGPSGEQFF
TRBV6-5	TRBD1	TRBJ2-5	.	TGTGCCAGCAGGCCAGGGGGCGGGTGGTACCAAGAGACCCAGTACTTC	CASRPGGGWYQETQYF
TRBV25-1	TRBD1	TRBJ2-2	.	TGTGCCAGCAGTGGAACAGGGGCCGGCGGGGAGCTGTTTTTT	CASSGTGAGGELFF
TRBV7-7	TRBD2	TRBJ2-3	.	TGTGCCAGCGTCCAACTAGCGGGGGGTTTGGCAGATACGCAGTATTTT	CASVQLAGGLADTQYF
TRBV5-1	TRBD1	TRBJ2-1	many	TGCGCCAGCAGCTTGGAGGACAGGGTGGGTCGGGAGCAGTTCTTC	CASSLEDRVGREQFF
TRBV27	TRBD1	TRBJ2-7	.	TGTGCCAGCAGTCACTGGGGGACAGGGCTCTACGAGCAGTACTTC	CASSHWGTGLYEQYF
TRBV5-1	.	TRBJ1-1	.	TGCGCCAGCAGAAGGGGTAGAAACCTCATGAACACTGAAGCTTTCTTT	CASRRGRNLMNTEAFF
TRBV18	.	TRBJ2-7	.	TGTGCCAGCTCACCGCGTTCCGGGACACCGAGCTACGAGCAGTACTTC	CASSPRSGTPSYEQYF
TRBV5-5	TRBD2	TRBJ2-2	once	TGTGCCAGCAGCTTCCCCCTAGCGGGCCCAACCGGGGAGCTGTTTTTT	CASSFPLAGPTGELFF